These T cell receptor beta chains were read from a single sample in a study of blood T cell repertoires in COVID-19. The table came from immunoSEQ multiplex PCR; TCRdb's copy has only in-frame clones and leaves some out. The sample yields 250,000 or so clones, around nine tenths seen once. Sequenced material: PBMCs or T cells enriched from blood (not recorded which). These receptors were taken from a woman between 18 and 29 years old who had recovered from COVID-19. CDR3s include the opening cysteine and the closing phenylalanine or tryptophan. The D gene is left open where the match is weak. Where a row states a size, it is once, few, many or the class of an expanded clone; other rows omit it.

J,V,size,D,DNA,CDR3
TRBJ2-5,TRBV7-6,.,TRBD2,TGTGCCAGCAGCTTGTCGGGAGGGCAGTACTTC,CASSLSGGQYF
TRBJ1-1,TRBV29-1,.,.,TGCAGCGTTGCGGGTTCTGAAGCTTTCTTT,CSVAGSEAFF
TRBJ1-1,TRBV10-1,once,.,TGCGCCAGCCGTGAGACCTATGAAGCTTTCTTT,CASRETYEAFF
TRBJ1-2,TRBV18,.,.,TGTGCCAGCTCACCAGATCCCAGCGGTAACTATGGCTACACCTTC,CASSPDPSGNYGYTF
TRBJ1-1,TRBV30,.,.,TGTGCCTGGAGTCCTGGCTTAATGAACACTGAAGCTTTCTTT,CAWSPGLMNTEAFF
TRBJ2-2,TRBV5-8,.,TRBD1,TGTGCCAGCAGATTCCGTCGGACAGGGACCACCGGGGAGCTGTTTTTT,CASRFRRTGTTGELFF
TRBJ2-6,TRBV27,.,.,TGTGCCAGCAGTCTCTTCACGCCACAGGGCGCTGGGGCCAACGTCCTGACTTTC,CASSLFTPQGAGANVLTF
TRBJ2-3,TRBV4-3,.,.,TGCGCCAGCAGCCCAAAAAGGGGGGGGAGGAGCACAGATACGCAGTATTTT,CASSPKRGGRSTDTQYF
TRBJ2-7,TRBV19,.,.,TGTGCCAGTAGTACGGGATATAACTACGAGCAGTACTTC,CASSTGYNYEQYF
TRBJ2-1,TRBV5-6,.,.,TGTGCCAGCAGCTTGGAGGATACAGACAGGAATGAGCAGTTCTTC,CASSLEDTDRNEQFF
TRBJ2-7,TRBV6-2/TRBV6-3,.,TRBD2,TGTGCCAGCAGTAGCCTAGCGGGGCACGAGCAGTACTTC,CASSSLAGHEQYF
TRBJ2-3,TRBV7-9,once,TRBD1,TGTGCCAGCAGCCTTCACCATTATAGGGGGCGGAGTGGGGCAGATACGCAGTATTTT,CASSLHHYRGRSGADTQYF
TRBJ2-3,TRBV30,.,TRBD1,TGTGCCTGGAGTGTAGAGGGGGCGCGGGATACGCAGTATTTT,CAWSVEGARDTQYF
TRBJ1-1,TRBV19,.,.,TGTGCCAGTAGTATCCGGGGTGGAGAACTCAGCAGAATGAACACTGAAGCTTTCTTT,CASSIRGGELSRMNTEAFF
TRBJ2-7,TRBV30,.,.,TGTGCCTGGAGTGCATGGACAGTAAGCTCCTACGAGCAGTACTTC,CAWSAWTVSSYEQYF
TRBJ1-6,TRBV18,.,TRBD1,TGTGCCAGCTCAGCGACAGGGGACAGCTCCTATAATTCACCCCTCCACTTT,CASSATGDSSYNSPLHF
TRBJ1-2,TRBV19,.,.,TGTGCCAGTAGTAACAGGAGCCTCACCTATGGCTACACCTTC,CASSNRSLTYGYTF
TRBJ1-1,TRBV30,.,.,TGTGCCTGGAGTGGCCGGTTCGGCAGGACTGAAGCTTTCTTT,CAWSGRFGRTEAFF
TRBJ2-1,TRBV9,once,.,TGTGCCAGCAGCGTAGTGGGGGGTAAGCAGTTCTTC,CASSVVGGKQFF
TRBJ1-5,TRBV30,once,.,TGTGCCTGGGGAGCAGGGGATTGGAATCAGCCCCAGCATTTT,CAWGAGDWNQPQHF
TRBJ2-3,TRBV5-1,.,TRBD2,TGCGCCAGCAGCTTAGGACTAGCCCGGGATTTT,CASSLGLARDF
TRBJ1-1,TRBV19,.,TRBD1,TGTGCCAGTGACCTCTCAGGGGGCAGGAACACTGAAGCTTTCTTT,CASDLSGGRNTEAFF
TRBJ2-6,TRBV7-3,.,TRBD1,TGTGCCAGCAGCCCCCAGACAGGGACGACTGGGGCCAACGTCCTGACTTTC,CASSPQTGTTGANVLTF
TRBJ1-2,TRBV2,.,.,TGTGCCAGCAATTCCGGGACTCTTTCTTACGGCTACACCTTC,CASNSGTLSYGYTF
TRBJ1-1,TRBV7-6,.,.,TGTGCCAGCAAGGATGGAGCCCACACTGAAGCTTTCTTT,CASKDGAHTEAFF
TRBJ2-2,TRBV4-1,.,.,TGCGCCAGCAGCCAAAGGGGTACCGGGGAGCTGTTTTTT,CASSQRGTGELFF
TRBJ2-7,TRBV11-2,.,TRBD2,TGTGCCAGCACCCCTGGGAGTAGCGGGAGGGCCGTGTACTTC,CASTPGSSGRAVYF
TRBJ2-7,TRBV19,.,.,TGTGCCAGTTCTTTGGCATCGGAGGTAACCTACGAGCAGTACTTC,CASSLASEVTYEQYF
TRBJ2-7,TRBV28,.,TRBD1,TGTGCCAGCAGTCCCTGGGACAGGGAGGCCGTCGAGCAGTACTTC,CASSPWDREAVEQYF
TRBJ1-2,TRBV5-1,.,TRBD1,TGCGCCAGCAGCTTGGCCGGCGGGACAGTCTATGGCTACACCTTC,CASSLAGGTVYGYTF
TRBJ1-3,TRBV5-1,.,TRBD1,TGCGCCAGCAAGCCCACAGGGGGCGGTAATTTTGGAAACACCATATATTTT,CASKPTGGGNFGNTIYF
TRBJ2-1,TRBV10-3,.,TRBD2,TGTGCCATCAGTGAGCAGGGACTAGCGGGAGTCCACGAGCAGTTCTTC,CAISEQGLAGVHEQFF
TRBJ1-2,TRBV7-9,few,.,TGTGCCAGCAGCTTAGAAGGGGTCGGCTACACCTTC,CASSLEGVGYTF
TRBJ1-1,TRBV19,.,.,TGTGCCAGTACCCGGGTCCTTAACACTGAAGCTTTCTTT,CASTRVLNTEAFF
TRBJ1-5,TRBV2,.,.,TGTGCCAGCACCGAGCGGAGGGGACTTAGGCAGCCCCAGCATTTT,CASTERRGLRQPQHF
TRBJ2-2,TRBV29-1,.,TRBD1,TGCAGCGTGGGGACAGGGGGGACCGGGGAGCTGTTTTTT,CSVGTGGTGELFF
TRBJ1-5,TRBV27,.,.,TGTGCCAGCAGTTTATCCGTAAGCCAGCCCCAGCATTTT,CASSLSVSQPQHF
TRBJ1-2,TRBV7-9,.,TRBD1,TGTGCCAGCAGCCCGCCCGACAGGGATGATGGCTACACCTTC,CASSPPDRDDGYTF
TRBJ2-5,TRBV11-2,.,.,TGTGCCAGCAGCTTAGGGAGTCACCAAGAGACCCAGTACTTC,CASSLGSHQETQYF
TRBJ2-7,TRBV25-1,.,TRBD1,TGTGCCAGCAGTCCGCCCGGGACAGGGTCCTACGAGCAGTACTTC,CASSPPGTGSYEQYF